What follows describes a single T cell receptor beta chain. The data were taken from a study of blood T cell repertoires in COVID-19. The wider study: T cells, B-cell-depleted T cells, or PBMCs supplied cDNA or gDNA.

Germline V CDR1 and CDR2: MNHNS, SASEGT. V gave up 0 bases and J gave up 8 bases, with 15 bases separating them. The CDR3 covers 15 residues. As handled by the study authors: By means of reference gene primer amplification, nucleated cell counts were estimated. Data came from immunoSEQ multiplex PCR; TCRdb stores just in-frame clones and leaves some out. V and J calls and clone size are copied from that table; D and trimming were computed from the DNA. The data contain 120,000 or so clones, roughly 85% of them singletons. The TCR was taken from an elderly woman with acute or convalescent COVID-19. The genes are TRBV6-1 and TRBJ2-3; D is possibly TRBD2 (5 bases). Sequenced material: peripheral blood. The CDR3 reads CASSEAGLQLGTQYF. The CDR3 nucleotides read TGTGCCAGCAGTGAAGCTGGACTCCAGTTAGGTACGCAGTATTTT.